This T cell receptor beta chain was retrieved from a study of cytomegalovirus exposure and HLA in healthy donors. The study ran its PCR with 60 Vbeta and 13 Jbeta primers. Repertoires were generated with immunoSEQ multiplex PCR, while TCRdb's copy carries only in-frame clones and drops some. Of roughly 65,000 clones detected, 68% appear once; the ten largest clones hold about 17%. Notes on this clone: What it recognizes is unknown.

The study's findings and limits: A later analysis reported that several of the most significant clusters appeared to be linked to common viral pathogens, among them Epstein-Barr virus.

Germline V gives CDR1 SGHDT, CDR2 YYEEEE. The CDR3 contains 15 residues. The ends lost 3 bases at V and 0 bases at J; junction bases unmatched: 4. V and J are TRBV5-6 and TRBJ2-5, with TRBD1 matching 8 bases. Sequencing was done on a sample of PBMCs. The source of this sequence is a man aged 35-49 years in good health and CMV-seropositive. CDR3 in amino acids: CASSSGQGYQETQYF. DNA for the CDR3: TGTGCCAGCAGCTCCGGACAGGGATACCAAGAGACCCAGTACTTC. The full variable domain, completed using reference TRBV5-6 and TRBJ2-5, is DAGVTQSPTHLIKTRGQQVTLRCSPKSGHDTVSWYQQALGQGPQFIFQYYEEEERQRGNFPDRFSGHQFPNYSSELNVNALLLGDSALYLCASSSGQGYQETQYFGPGTRLLVL.